This T cell receptor beta chain derives from a study of blood T cell repertoires in COVID-19. In the study overall: The United States, Italy and Spain supplied acute and convalescent COVID-19 samples. PBMCs, B-cell-depleted T cells, or T cells were the source of the cDNA or gDNA that made up the material.

This clone appeared a few times. Other DNA sequences in this specimen translate into the identical CDR3. The germline V gene encodes CDR1 SGHRS and CDR2 YFSETQ. The length of the CDR3 is 12 residues. V was cut by 4 bases and J by 6 bases, with 10 bases left in between. The method was immunoSEQ multiplex PCR; TCRdb's version includes in-frame clones alone and lacks a portion of them. The table has 310,000 or so clones, almost 90% seen once; the top ten hold 11%. The receptor's source is a woman aged 30 to 39 with COVID-19, enrolled during active disease. The chain joins TRBV5-1 to TRBJ1-2, with D perhaps TRBD1 (6 bases). Sequenced: peripheral blood. Written as DNA, the CDR3 is TGCGCCAGCAGCAGAAACAGGGATGGCTACACCTTC. This codes for CASSRNRDGYTF.